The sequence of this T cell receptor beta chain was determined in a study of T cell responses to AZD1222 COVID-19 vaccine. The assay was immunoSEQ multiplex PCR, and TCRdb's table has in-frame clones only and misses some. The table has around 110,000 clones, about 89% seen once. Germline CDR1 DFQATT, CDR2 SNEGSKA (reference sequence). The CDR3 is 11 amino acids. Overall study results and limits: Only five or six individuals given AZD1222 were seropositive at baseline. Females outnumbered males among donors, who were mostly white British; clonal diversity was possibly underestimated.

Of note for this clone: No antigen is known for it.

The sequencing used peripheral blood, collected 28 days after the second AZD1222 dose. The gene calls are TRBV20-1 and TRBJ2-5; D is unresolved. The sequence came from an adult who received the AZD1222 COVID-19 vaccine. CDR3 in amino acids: CRTQLGETQYF. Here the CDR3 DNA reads TGCAGAACACAATTGGGAGAGACCCAGTACTTC.